The 26 T cell receptor beta chains presented below share a single source sample, sequenced in a study of CD8 T cells in ankylosing spondylitis. TCRdb re-derived calls from the 5' RACE reads in MiXCR, one entry per CDR3 protein. This table holds about 250,000 distinct CDR3 sequences, under 30% found once. Sequencing input: blood, either unsorted or a sorted T cell fraction (not recorded which). These receptors originate from a male donor with ankylosing spondylitis or in good health (not recorded which).

V gene TRBV20-1 combines with J gene TRBJ2-1; unclear D gene. Trimming shortened V by 1 base and J by 2 bases, and 15 bases separated the two germline ends. The CDR3 spans 16 residues. Germline-derived CDR1 and CDR2 are DFQATT and SNEGSKA (reference sequence). In DNA, the CDR3 is TGCAGTGCTAGAGTGGTAGGGCTACCCGCCTACAATGAGCAGTTCTTC. Amino acid sequence: CSARVVGLPAYNEQFF.

A remark on this clonotype: Given a much more abundant clone one base away, this may be a read error. This chain links TRBV25-1 with TRBJ2-2, with TRBD1 identical over 10 bases. The germline V gene has CDR1 MGHDK and CDR2 SYGVNS. The trim removed 9 bases at V and 6 bases at J, leaving 7 bases unmatched. CDR3 length equals 14 residues. The CDR3 DNA is TGTGCCAGTATCGGACAGGGGGGCGCCGGGGAGCTGTTTTTT. Protein: CASIGQGGAGELFF.

The chain is built from TRBV20-1 and TRBJ1-1; TRBD1 aligns across 10 bases. Germline values: CDR1 DFQATT, CDR2 SNEGSKA (reference sequence). CDR3 length: 15 amino acids. V shed 3 bases and J 4 bases; nucleotides not matched to a gene: 8. The CDR3 DNA follows: TGCAGTGCTAGCGCCGCCGGGACAGGGGCCACTGAAGCTTTCTTT. Its translation: CSASAAGTGATEAFF.

This clonotype was seen more than once but under ten times. The chain links TRBV5-1 to TRBJ1-2, with 9 bases that match TRBD1. This CDR3 has 15 residues. J was trimmed by 5 bases and V by 4 bases; bases with no gene match: 9. Germline V gives CDR1 SGHRS, CDR2 YFSETQ. CDR3 nucleotides: TGCGCCAGCAGCCCCCGCCCGGGACAGGGTTATGGCTACACCTTC. Translating it yields CASSPRPGQGYGYTF.

This clonotype was counted a few times. The V and J genes are TRBV20-1 and TRBJ2-3, with TRBD2 matching over 7 bases. Germline values: CDR1 DFQATT, CDR2 SNEGSKA (reference sequence). The CDR3 runs to 16 residues. The trim removed 0 bases at V and 4 bases at J, leaving 10 bases unmatched. The CDR3 is CSARDPDWTRPDTQYF. The CDR3 DNA reads as TGCAGTGCTAGAGATCCAGACTGGACTAGGCCAGATACGCAGTATTTT.

As regards this clonotype: The junction departs from the called germline gene at one end, perhaps through a read error. The chain couples TRBV9 to TRBJ2-3; D is ambiguous. The germline CDR1 and CDR2 sequences are SGDLS and YYNGEE. The CDR3 totals 15 residues. DNA of the CDR3: TGTGCCATCAGCGTAGAGTGGCAGGGCACAGATACGCAGTATTTT. It specifies CAISVEWQGTDTQYF.

V usage is TRBV2 and J usage is TRBJ1-5; unclear D gene. Germline V lookup: CDR1 SNHLY, CDR2 FYNNEI. This CDR3 region has 15 residues. The V and J ends lost 8 bases and 2 bases respectively, with 16 bases between them. The CDR3 loop is CASLEREGGNQPQHF. CDR3 DNA: TGTGCCAGCCTCGAACGGGAGGGCGGCAATCAGCCCCAGCATTTT.

This clonotype was recorded at least ten times. The chain joins TRBV29-1 to TRBJ1-4; D gene unclear. The CDR3 totals 14 residues. CDR1 is SQVTM and CDR2 is ANQGSEA in the germline V gene. V lost 7 bases to trimming and J lost 6 bases, with 18 bases between them. As DNA, the CDR3 is TGCAGCGCCGGGCCAACCGGTTCCGATGAAAAACTGTTTTTT. Protein sequence: CSAGPTGSDEKLFF.

J is TRBJ2-1 and V is TRBV3-1; D is unresolved. Germline values: CDR1 LGHDT, CDR2 YNNKEL (reference sequence). This CDR3 region has 14 residues. Trimming removed 8 bases at V and 4 bases at J, with 15 bases between. The CDR3 nucleotides are TGTGCCAGCGGTGCTATACTACGGTACAATGAGCAGTTCTTC. Its translation: CASGAILRYNEQFF.

This clonotype was detected only once. This sequence joins TRBV10-1 and TRBJ2-2, with 7 bases identical to TRBD1. V shed 3 bases, J shed 1 base, and the junction held 2 bases outside the gene matches. This CDR3 region has 15 residues. The V gene's germline CDR1 is WNHNN and CDR2 SYGVQD (reference sequence). CDR3 amino acids: CASSDRQGNTGELFF. The CDR3 DNA follows: TGCGCCAGCAGTGATCGACAGGGGAACACCGGGGAGCTGTTTTTT.

This clonotype showed up many times. This sequence joins TRBV20-1 and TRBJ1-3; D remains ambiguous. The V and J ends lost 0 bases and 4 bases respectively, with 10 bases between them. CDR1 and CDR2 from the germline V gene are DFQATT and SNEGSKA (reference sequence). The CDR3 runs to 14 residues. CDR3 DNA sequence: TGCAGTGCTAGAGATCTTCTAGGGGGAAACACCATATATTTT. Encoded protein: CSARDLLGGNTIYF.

This clonotype was observed at least ten times. The J gene is TRBJ2-3, the V gene TRBV27; D possibly corresponds to TRBD1 (5 bases). The V end was cut by 6 bases, the J end by 5 bases, with 12 bases between. CDR1 and CDR2 from the germline V gene are MNHEY and SMNVEV (reference sequence). There are 13 residues in the CDR3. The CDR3 nucleotides are TGTGCCAGCAGCCCCCGTAGGGGAGATACGCAGTATTTT. Translating it yields CASSPRRGDTQYF.

This chain links TRBV12-3 or TRBV12-4 with TRBJ1-2, with 8 positions matching TRBD1. Unmatched junction bases numbered 4, after V lost 3 bases and J lost 1 base. The CDR3 loop spans 15 amino acids. This CDR3 is CASSFGTGVNYGYTF. CDR3 coding DNA: TGTGCCAGCAGTTTCGGGACAGGAGTTAACTATGGCTACACCTTC.

The chain carries TRBV12-3 or TRBV12-4 and TRBJ1-6, with 8 bases aligning to TRBD1. CDR3 length: 16 amino acids. V dropped 5 bases and J dropped 9; count of bases not matched to a gene: 12. The CDR3 sequence: CASSLAGQAKSSPLHF. CDR3 bases: TGTGCCAGCAGTCTCGCGGGACAGGCCAAGAGTTCACCCCTCCACTTT.

The chain has TRBV25-1 and TRBJ2-7, with D possibly matching TRBD1 (6 bases). The V and J ends lost 3 bases and 7 bases respectively, with 13 bases between them. The CDR3 is made up of 13 amino acids. The germline gives CDR1 MGHDK, CDR2 SYGVNS. The CDR3: CASSEAGVGEQYF. Written as DNA, the CDR3 is TGTGCCAGCAGTGAGGCAGGGGTAGGGGAGCAGTACTTC.

At least ten counts were recorded for this clonotype. The V and J genes are TRBV12-3 or TRBV12-4 and TRBJ2-6, with D perhaps TRBD2 (5 bases). The CDR3 loop spans 14 amino acids. V dropped 5 bases and J dropped 2 bases, with 7 bases sitting between them. The CDR3, as DNA: TGTGCCAGCAGTGAGGGCGCTGGGGCCAACGTCCTGACTTTC. It yields the protein CASSEGAGANVLTF.

This chain links TRBV5-1 with TRBJ2-5; TRBD2 matches 7 bases. CDR1 and CDR2 from the germline V gene are SGHRS and YFSETQ. Trimming at V came to 4 bases and at J to 2 bases, leaving 2 bases not matched to a gene. This CDR3 comprises 13 residues. The CDR3 DNA reads TGCGCCAGCAGCGCGGGGGTTCAAGAGACCCAGTACTTC. This gives the protein CASSAGVQETQYF.

The sample holds a few counts of this clonotype. The chain has TRBV12-3 or TRBV12-4 and TRBJ2-7, with D perhaps TRBD1 (6 bases). V lost 7 bases and J lost 1, with 17 bases in between. The CDR3 contains 15 residues. In DNA, the CDR3 is TGTGCCAGCACTCGACGACAGGCCAGTTCCTACGAGCAGTACTTC. Amino acid sequence: CASTRRQASSYEQYF.

This clonotype has just a few counts. The chain links TRBV12-3 or TRBV12-4 to TRBJ2-1; D might be TRBD2 (6 bases). Trimming took 8 bases from V and 8 from J, leaving 16 bases between them. The CDR3 has 13 amino acids. CDR3 region: CASGGLPVYEQFF. The CDR3, as DNA: TGTGCCAGCGGGGGACTGCCGGTTTATGAGCAGTTCTTC.

This clonotype has ten or more counts. V and J are TRBV29-1 and TRBJ1-2, with 11 bases fitting TRBD1. This CDR3 contains 14 residues. CDR1 is SQVTM, CDR2 ANQGSEA, per germline. V was pared by 3 bases and J by 8 bases, with 8 bases of the junction left unmatched. CDR3 bases: TGCAGCGTTGATTGGGGACAGGGGGGATTCGGCTACACCTTC. The encoded protein is CSVDWGQGGFGYTF.

A few counts support this clonotype. The rearrangement links TRBV24-1 to TRBJ2-5; D may be TRBD1 (6 bases). The germline V gene encodes CDR1 KGHDR and CDR2 SFDVKD. This CDR3 region has 14 residues. Trimming shortened V by 4 bases and J by 5 bases, and 13 bases separated the two germline ends. CDR3 sequence (DNA): TGTGCCACCAGTGACCCGCGGCAGGGGGAGACCCAGTACTTC. Amino acid sequence: CATSDPRQGETQYF.

J is TRBJ2-3 and V is TRBV20-1; TRBD2 matches 7 bases. The CDR3 is 15 residues long. CDR1 DFQATT and CDR2 SNEGSKA come from the germline V gene (reference sequence). Germline trimming cut 6 bases from V and 3 bases from J; bases unmatched to any gene: 12. The CDR3 sequence is CSAPPERDLTDTQYF. For the CDR3, the DNA is TGCAGTGCCCCGCCCGAGCGGGATTTGACAGATACGCAGTATTTT.

There are a few counts of this clonotype. The chain has TRBV12-3 or TRBV12-4 and TRBJ1-2, with D unclear. CDR3 length: 12 amino acids. V lost 8 bases and J lost 3, with 10 bases in between. CDR3 protein: CASLRGDYGYTF. CDR3 nucleotide sequence: TGTGCCAGCTTGAGAGGTGACTATGGCTACACCTTC.

This clonotype was detected only a few times. V usage is TRBV12-3 or TRBV12-4 and J usage is TRBJ2-7; weak D call: TRBD1 (6 bases). The CDR3 extends over 13 amino acids. V shed 10 bases and J shed 5 bases, with 18 bases lying between them. CDR3 protein: CATGDTSANEQYF. For the CDR3, the DNA is TGTGCCACCGGGGACACCTCGGCCAACGAGCAGTACTTC.

The chain joins TRBV11-2 to TRBJ1-2; D is unresolved. V was trimmed by 2 bases and J by 7 bases, leaving 5 bases between them. The CDR3 loop spans 11 amino acids. From germline, CDR1 is SGHAT and CDR2 FQNNGV. The CDR3 region is CASSLLSGYTF. CDR3 DNA sequence: TGTGCCAGCAGCTTATTAAGTGGCTACACCTTC.

This chain uses TRBV6-1 with TRBJ2-1; 12 bases are shared with TRBD2. Germline V lookup: CDR1 MNHNS, CDR2 SASEGT. V lost 7 bases, J lost 6 bases, and 7 bases stayed unmatched. The CDR3 spans 15 residues. The CDR3 reads CASTDLAGGVNEQFF. CDR3 sequence (DNA): TGTGCCAGCACCGACCTAGCGGGGGGGGTCAATGAGCAGTTCTTC.